This T cell receptor beta chain emerged from a study of cytomegalovirus exposure and HLA in healthy donors. The PCR had 60 Vbeta and 13 Jbeta primers. Repertoires were generated with immunoSEQ multiplex PCR, while TCRdb's copy carries only in-frame clones and drops some. Among approximately 150,000 clones listed, approximately 81% were seen once. Germline V lookup: CDR1 SGHTA, CDR2 FQGNSA. This CDR3 has 14 amino acids. J gave up 1 base and V 5 bases, and 5 bases lay outside the gene matches. The V call is TRBV7-2, the J call TRBJ2-7; 7 bases are a match to TRBD1. The sample consisted of PBMCs. This TCR came from a man aged 50 to 59 in good health and CMV-seropositive. CDR3 region: CASSTTGISYEQYF. The DNA for the CDR3 is TGTGCCAGCAGCACGACAGGGATATCCTACGAGCAGTACTTC.